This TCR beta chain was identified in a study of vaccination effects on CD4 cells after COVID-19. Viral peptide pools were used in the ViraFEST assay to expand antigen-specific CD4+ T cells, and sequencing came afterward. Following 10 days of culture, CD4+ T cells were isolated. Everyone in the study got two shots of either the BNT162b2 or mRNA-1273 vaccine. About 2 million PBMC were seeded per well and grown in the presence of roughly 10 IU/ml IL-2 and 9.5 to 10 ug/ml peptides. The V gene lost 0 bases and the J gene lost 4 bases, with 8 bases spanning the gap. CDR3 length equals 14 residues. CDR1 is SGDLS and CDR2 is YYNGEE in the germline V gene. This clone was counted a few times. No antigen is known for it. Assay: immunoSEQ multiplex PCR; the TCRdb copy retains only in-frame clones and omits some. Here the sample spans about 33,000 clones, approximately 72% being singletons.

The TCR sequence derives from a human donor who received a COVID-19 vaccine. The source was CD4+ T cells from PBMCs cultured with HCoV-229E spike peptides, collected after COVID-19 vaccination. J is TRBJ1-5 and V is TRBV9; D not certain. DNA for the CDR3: TGTGCCAGCAGCGTAGGTACGGTGAATCAGCCCCAGCATTTT. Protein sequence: CASSVGTVNQPQHF.